These T cell receptor beta chains were read from a single sample in a study of regulatory T cells in long-lasting Graves disease. TCRdb re-derived calls from the multiplex PCR reads in MiXCR, one entry per CDR3 protein. This table has hundreds of thousands of distinct CDR3 sequences, about 14% appearing once. Another study also made use of these data, one on T cells in Graves' hyperthyroidism and ophthalmopathy.

This specimen was peripheral blood mononuclear cells (PBMCs), taken at new diagnosis, from a patient treated with antithyroid drugs. The receptors originated from a young man with Graves disease. Each CDR3 is given with its conserved first and last residue. Fields, in order: V gene, clone size, D gene, J gene, CDR3 DNA, CDR3 protein. The D gene is left open where the match is weak. Expanded clones get a size class; other rows say once, few or many, or leave the size out.

v_call: TRBV9; clone_size: -; d_call: -; j_call: TRBJ1-2; cdr3_nt: TGTGCCAGCAGCATCCCAGGGGATGGCTACACCTTC; cdr3_aa: CASSIPGDGYTF
v_call: TRBV6-1; clone_size: -; d_call: TRBD1; j_call: TRBJ1-2; cdr3_nt: TGTGCCAGCAGTGCCCGGGACAGGGTCTATGGCTACACCTTC; cdr3_aa: CASSARDRVYGYTF
v_call: TRBV2; clone_size: -; d_call: -; j_call: TRBJ2-5; cdr3_nt: TGTGCCAGCAGTGCGGATTTAGCGATCCAAGAGACCCAGTACTTC; cdr3_aa: CASSADLAIQETQYF
v_call: TRBV6-1; clone_size: many; d_call: -; j_call: TRBJ1-5; cdr3_nt: TGTGCCAGCAGGGAACACCAGCCCCAGCATTTT; cdr3_aa: CASREHQPQHF
v_call: TRBV27; clone_size: many; d_call: -; j_call: TRBJ1-6; cdr3_nt: TGTGCCAGCAGTTTATCAGCCCGGGGCGTCGATTCACCCCTCCACTTT; cdr3_aa: CASSLSARGVDSPLHF
v_call: TRBV20-1; clone_size: -; d_call: -; j_call: TRBJ2-7; cdr3_nt: TGCAGTGCTAGCCTGTCTGCCTACGAGCAGTACTTC; cdr3_aa: CSASLSAYEQYF
v_call: TRBV30; clone_size: -; d_call: TRBD2; j_call: TRBJ2-7; cdr3_nt: TGTGCCTGGAGTGGTCAGGTAGCGGGCGCCTACGAGCAGTACTTC; cdr3_aa: CAWSGQVAGAYEQYF
v_call: TRBV11-3; clone_size: many; d_call: -; j_call: TRBJ2-6; cdr3_nt: TGTGCCACCGAGTACGGGAGGGCCAACGTCCTGACTTTC; cdr3_aa: CATEYGRANVLTF
v_call: TRBV28; clone_size: few; d_call: TRBD2; j_call: TRBJ2-7; cdr3_nt: TGTGCCAGCAGTGCCCCCGGGGGGACTAGGGCCTACGAGCAGTACTTC; cdr3_aa: CASSAPGGTRAYEQYF
v_call: TRBV7-2; clone_size: many; d_call: -; j_call: TRBJ2-7; cdr3_nt: TGTGCCAGCAGCTCCCCAGGGCGGTCCCACGAGCAGTACTTC; cdr3_aa: CASSSPGRSHEQYF
v_call: TRBV20-1; clone_size: few; d_call: -; j_call: TRBJ1-5; cdr3_nt: TGCAGTGCTAGAGGAGGTCATAGCAATCAGCCCCAGCATTTT; cdr3_aa: CSARGGHSNQPQHF
v_call: TRBV19; clone_size: few; d_call: TRBD2; j_call: TRBJ2-1; cdr3_nt: TGTGCCAGTCAACGGGGGGGGCGGAGGGGCTACAATGAGCAGTTCTTC; cdr3_aa: CASQRGGRRGYNEQFF
v_call: TRBV7-9; clone_size: many; d_call: TRBD2; j_call: TRBJ2-3; cdr3_nt: TGTGCCAGCAGCTTAGCAAGCGGGGCAACAGATACGCAGTATTTT; cdr3_aa: CASSLASGATDTQYF
v_call: TRBV20-1; clone_size: -; d_call: -; j_call: TRBJ2-7; cdr3_nt: TGCAGTGCCAGTGGGTCTCGGGACACCTACGAGCAGTACTTC; cdr3_aa: CSASGSRDTYEQYF
v_call: TRBV6-1; clone_size: many; d_call: -; j_call: TRBJ1-2; cdr3_nt: TGTGCCAGCACTCGAAGGGAATCGAACTATGGCTACACCTTC; cdr3_aa: CASTRRESNYGYTF
v_call: TRBV5-1; clone_size: many; d_call: -; j_call: TRBJ1-2; cdr3_nt: TGCGCCAGCAGCGGTGACGGATCCCGCCTCTATGGCTACACCTTC; cdr3_aa: CASSGDGSRLYGYTF
v_call: TRBV12-3/TRBV12-4; clone_size: -; d_call: -; j_call: TRBJ2-1; cdr3_nt: TGTGCCAGCACTCGGGCGGGCCTATCCTACAATGAGCAGTTCTTC; cdr3_aa: CASTRAGLSYNEQFF
v_call: TRBV12-3/TRBV12-4; clone_size: many; d_call: -; j_call: TRBJ2-1; cdr3_nt: TGTGCCAGCGGACAACAGGGTCCCTCCTACAATGAGCAGTTCTTC; cdr3_aa: CASGQQGPSYNEQFF
v_call: TRBV6-1; clone_size: many; d_call: TRBD2; j_call: TRBJ2-5; cdr3_nt: TGTGCCAGCAGTCAAACTAGCGGGAGGGGTTTAGAGACCCAGTACTTC; cdr3_aa: CASSQTSGRGLETQYF
v_call: TRBV12-3/TRBV12-4; clone_size: many; d_call: -; j_call: TRBJ2-7; cdr3_nt: TGTGCCAGCAGTTTGAGTGCAAACCTCTACGAGCAGTACTTC; cdr3_aa: CASSLSANLYEQYF
v_call: TRBV12-3/TRBV12-4; clone_size: many; d_call: -; j_call: TRBJ2-5; cdr3_nt: TGTGCCAGCAGTTTTTCGGAGACCCAGTACTTC; cdr3_aa: CASSFSETQYF
v_call: TRBV29-1; clone_size: many; d_call: -; j_call: TRBJ2-2; cdr3_nt: TGCAGCGTCAGCTCAGGGGCGGCCGGGGAGCTGTTTTTT; cdr3_aa: CSVSSGAAGELFF
v_call: TRBV20-1; clone_size: many; d_call: TRBD2; j_call: TRBJ2-1; cdr3_nt: TGCAGTGCCTTAGAGACTAGCGGGAGCAATGAGCAGTTCTTC; cdr3_aa: CSALETSGSNEQFF
v_call: TRBV24-1; clone_size: many; d_call: -; j_call: TRBJ2-5; cdr3_nt: TGTGCCACCAGTGATCCAACGTTCAGGGGCTTTTCGGGTGAGCCCCAAGAGACCCAGTACTTC; cdr3_aa: CATSDPTFRGFSGEPQETQYF
v_call: TRBV12-3/TRBV12-4; clone_size: many; d_call: -; j_call: TRBJ2-7; cdr3_nt: TGTGCCAGCAGCCAGTTGGCGCGGGCCTACGAGCAGTACTTC; cdr3_aa: CASSQLARAYEQYF
v_call: TRBV25-1; clone_size: few; d_call: TRBD2; j_call: TRBJ2-3; cdr3_nt: TGTGCCAGCACTTGGTCGCGGGAGGCAGATACGCAGTATTTT; cdr3_aa: CASTWSREADTQYF
v_call: TRBV10-1; clone_size: -; d_call: TRBD1; j_call: TRBJ2-4; cdr3_nt: TGCGCCAGCAGTGAGGGACAGGGGGGTACCAAAAACATTCAGTACTTC; cdr3_aa: CASSEGQGGTKNIQYF
v_call: TRBV11-2; clone_size: many; d_call: -; j_call: TRBJ2-7; cdr3_nt: TGTGCCAGCAGCTTCCGACCTGACTCGGAGCAGTACTTC; cdr3_aa: CASSFRPDSEQYF
v_call: TRBV29-1; clone_size: -; d_call: TRBD2; j_call: TRBJ2-1; cdr3_nt: TGCAGCGTTGCGACTAGCGCATACAATGAGCAGTTCTTC; cdr3_aa: CSVATSAYNEQFF
v_call: TRBV5-6; clone_size: many; d_call: -; j_call: TRBJ1-1; cdr3_nt: TGTGCCAGCAGCTTGATGAAGAACACTGAAGCTTTCTTT; cdr3_aa: CASSLMKNTEAFF
v_call: TRBV2; clone_size: many; d_call: TRBD2; j_call: TRBJ2-1; cdr3_nt: TGTGCCGGAGGGACTAGCTCCTACAATGAGCAGTTCTTC; cdr3_aa: CAGGTSSYNEQFF
v_call: TRBV6-2/TRBV6-3; clone_size: many; d_call: -; j_call: TRBJ2-1; cdr3_nt: TGTGCCAGCAGTGAAGCGGGCCGATCCTACAATGAGCAGTTCTTC; cdr3_aa: CASSEAGRSYNEQFF
v_call: TRBV5-8; clone_size: many; d_call: -; j_call: TRBJ1-5; cdr3_nt: TGTGCCAGCAGCCTGGGGGTAGGGGTCTATAGCAATCAGCCCCAGCATTTT; cdr3_aa: CASSLGVGVYSNQPQHF
v_call: TRBV27; clone_size: few; d_call: -; j_call: TRBJ1-1; cdr3_nt: TGTGCCAGCAGTGGGGACATCAACACTGAAGCTTTCTTT; cdr3_aa: CASSGDINTEAFF
v_call: TRBV18; clone_size: -; d_call: TRBD2; j_call: TRBJ2-1; cdr3_nt: TGTGCCAGCTCACGAAGAGCGGGAGGGGACAATGAGCAGTTCTTC; cdr3_aa: CASSRRAGGDNEQFF
v_call: TRBV4-1; clone_size: -; d_call: TRBD2; j_call: TRBJ2-2; cdr3_nt: TGCGCCAGCAGACTAGCGCTCTACACCGGGGAGCTGTTTTTT; cdr3_aa: CASRLALYTGELFF
v_call: TRBV5-1; clone_size: few; d_call: TRBD2; j_call: TRBJ2-1; cdr3_nt: TGCGCCAGCAGCTTGTTCAGCGGGATTGAGCAGTTCTTC; cdr3_aa: CASSLFSGIEQFF
v_call: TRBV5-6; clone_size: -; d_call: TRBD1; j_call: TRBJ2-5; cdr3_nt: TGTGCCAGCAGCTTATCAGGGGGACCTGGGGAGACCCAGTACTTC; cdr3_aa: CASSLSGGPGETQYF
v_call: TRBV5-6; clone_size: -; d_call: -; j_call: TRBJ2-7; cdr3_nt: TGTGCCAGCAGCTTGCAGATAAGTTACGAGCAGTACTTC; cdr3_aa: CASSLQISYEQYF
v_call: TRBV12-3/TRBV12-4; clone_size: few; d_call: TRBD1; j_call: TRBJ2-7; cdr3_nt: TGTGCCAGCAGACCTTCCGGGACAGCGTCCTACGAGCAGTACTTC; cdr3_aa: CASRPSGTASYEQYF